This entry lists 12 T cell receptor beta chains sequenced from one sample in a study of T-cell reconstitution after alpha-beta-depleted transplantation in children. It was with unique molecular identifiers that the TCRbeta library was prepared. TCRdb redid the calling of the PCR reads with MiXCR, one entry per CDR3 protein. This repertoire shows 40,000 to 60,000 distinct CDR3 sequences, 9.2% found once; its top ten account for roughly 29%. The sample here was PBMCs, mostly from graft donor cells, taken 60 days after TCRalphabeta/CD19-depleted stem cell transplant. The origin of the receptors is a male patient aged 2-15 years who had a stem cell transplant for chronic granulomatous disease, so the T cells may come from the graft donor.

The CDR3 here is CASSLRGLKNTEAFF. DNA for the CDR3: TGTGCCAGCAGTTTACGAGGTTTGAAGAACACTGAAGCTTTCTTT. The chain is built from TRBV12-3 or TRBV12-4 and TRBJ1-1; no clear D. The CDR3 sequence is 15 residues long. V lost 2 bases and J 1 base, leaving 11 bases between the germline ends.

This clonotype has at least ten counts. The J gene is TRBJ1-1, the V gene TRBV6-5; D not resolved. The germline V and J ends were trimmed by 8 bases and 1 base, with 11 bases remaining between them. Germline V gene lookup returns CDR1 MNHEY and CDR2 SVGAGI. This CDR3 contains 13 residues. CDR3 in DNA: TGTGCCAGCCCCAGGAGTACGAACACTGAAGCTTTCTTT. Amino acids: CASPRSTNTEAFF.

This clonotype has a count of ten or more. This chain's CDR3 is CASSLQGGHQPQHF. In DNA, the CDR3 is TGTGCCAGCAGCTTGCAGGGTGGGCATCAGCCCCAGCATTTT. This sequence joins TRBV5-6 and TRBJ1-5; maybe TRBD1 (5 bases). Germline CDR1 SGHDT, CDR2 YYEEEE. The CDR3 is 14 amino acids. V gave up 1 base and J gave up 5 bases, with 10 bases separating them. The variable domain in full, with the rest retrieved from reference TRBV5-6 and TRBJ1-5, is DAGVTQSPTHLIKTRGQQVTLRCSPKSGHDTVSWYQQALGQGPQFIFQYYEEEERQRGNFPDRFSGHQFPNYSSELNVNALLLGDSALYLCASSLQGGHQPQHFGDGTRLSIL.

Many counts were recorded for this clonotype. The rearrangement links TRBV28 to TRBJ2-1; 8 positions match TRBD2. CDR1 is MDHEN and CDR2 is SYDVKM in the germline V gene. The V gene end was trimmed by 7 bases and the J gene end by 5 bases; junction bases not matched to a gene: 7. This CDR3 has 14 residues. CDR3 in DNA: TGTGCCAGCATTCGGGAGGGCTATAACAATGAGCAGTTCTTC. Translated: CASIREGYNNEQFF.

The table lists this clonotype with many counts. This chain uses TRBV10-3 with TRBJ2-7; possible D gene TRBD1, 6 bases. The CDR3 is 13 amino acids. The V end was cut by 3 bases, the J end by 5 bases, with 11 bases between. In germline, CDR1 is ENHRY, CDR2 SYGVKD. The CDR3 DNA sequence: TGTGCCATCAGTGAAGGCAGGGGTGACGAGCAGTACTTC. Protein sequence: CAISEGRGDEQYF.

This clonotype came up many times. V gene TRBV6-1 combines with J gene TRBJ1-2; D is perhaps TRBD1 (6 bases). This CDR3 is 16 amino acids long. The germline gives CDR1 MNHNS, CDR2 SASEGT. V lost 6 bases, J lost 8 bases, and 25 bases lay in between. The DNA of the CDR3 is TGTGCCAGCAGGAACCGGGACACAATTCTTCCTCGCGGCTACACCTTC. Translation gives CASRNRDTILPRGYTF.

This clonotype ranks as medium-sized (0.01 to 0.1%). The rearrangement uses TRBV5-1 and TRBJ2-3, with D perhaps TRBD2 (6 bases). The CDR3 is made up of 17 amino acids. The ends were cut back, 0 bases at V and 1 base at J, with 15 bases in the middle. Germline V gene sequence: CDR1 SGHRS, CDR2 YFSETQ. Written as DNA, the CDR3 is TGCGCCAGCAGCTTGGCCGCAGGCGGGACCCGCACAGATACGCAGTATTTT. This translates into CASSLAAGGTRTDTQYF.

The chain carries TRBV4-3 and TRBJ1-6; D possibly corresponds to TRBD1 (5 bases). V lost 0 bases, J lost 13 bases, and 31 bases lay in between. Looked up from germline, CDR1 is LGHNA and CDR2 is YSLEER. This CDR3 contains 20 residues. The CDR3 DNA follows: TGCGCCAGCAGCCAAGATCTCCTAAGGGACTCCCTTTTTCAAGGGGCGCCCCTCCACTTT. As protein: CASSQDLLRDSLFQGAPLHF.

This clonotype was observed at least ten times. The chain links TRBV5-1 to TRBJ2-5; weak D call: TRBD1 (6 bases). V was trimmed by 4 bases and J by 5 bases, leaving 15 bases between them. Germline CDR1 is SGHRS and CDR2 is YFSETQ. This CDR3 spans 14 amino acids. CDR3 DNA: TGCGCCAGCAGCAGGATCCCAGGGGCTGAGACCCAGTACTTC. This translates into CASSRIPGAETQYF.

This clonotype was seen many times. This chain links TRBV9 with TRBJ2-5; D is possibly TRBD2 (6 bases). Per the germline V gene, CDR1 is SGDLS and CDR2 is YYNGEE. Deletions cut 4 bases from V and 5 bases from J, with 15 bases between. CDR3 length equals 14 residues. In nucleotides, the CDR3 is TGTGCCAGCAGCCCCCGGGCGGCGGGGGAGACCCAGTACTTC. This translates into CASSPRAAGETQYF. The full variable domain, its missing parts supplied by reference TRBV9 and TRBJ2-5, is DSGVTQTPKHLITATGQRVTLRCSPRSGDLSVYWYQQSLDQGLQFLIQYYNGEERAKGNILERFSAQQFPDLHSELNLSSLELGDSALYFCASSPRAAGETQYFGPGTRLLVL.

The sample holds many counts of this clonotype. The chain recombines TRBV14 with TRBJ2-1; TRBD2 matches at 11 bases. The germline V gene has CDR1 SGHDN and CDR2 FVKESK. V dropped 4 bases and J dropped 0; count of bases not matched to a gene: 8. The CDR3 length is 18 residues. This CDR3 is CASSRQLAGVPSYNEQFF. CDR3 bases: TGTGCCAGCAGCCGTCAACTAGCGGGAGTACCCTCCTACAATGAGCAGTTCTTC.

At least ten counts were recorded for this clonotype. The gene calls are TRBV6-8 and TRBJ2-1; D unclear. CDR3 length: 15 amino acids. The germline V gene has CDR1 MNHGY and CDR2 SAAAGT. The germline V and J ends were trimmed by 1 base and 3 bases, with 10 bases remaining between them. The CDR3 region has the DNA TGTGCCAGCAGTTACTTTAACGTCGGCTACAATGAGCAGTTCTTC. Its protein product is CASSYFNVGYNEQFF.